The entry below describes one T cell receptor (beta chain). What it binds is unknown. Profiling relied on immunoSEQ multiplex PCR, and the TCRdb table lists in-frame clones only, not all of them. The data contain 15,000 to 20,000 clones, just over 70% of them singletons. This sample was included in a study of T cell repertoires in ileal Crohn's disease. Study-wide findings and caveats: All patients with clonality above 26.8% had endoscopic recurrence. Active smokers at surgery had more clonal expansions than non-smokers.

Sequenced input: ileal tissue. The receptor comes from an adult with Crohn's disease.

The CDR3 sequence: CASSVDGSSYEQYF. In nucleotides, the CDR3 is TGTGCCAGCAGCGTAGACGGGAGCTCCTACGAGCAGTACTTC. The rearrangement links TRBV9 to TRBJ2-7, with D possibly matching TRBD2 (6 bases). Germline V gene lookup returns CDR1 SGDLS and CDR2 YYNGEE. The CDR3 contains 14 residues. V gave up 0 bases and J gave up 0 bases, with 7 bases separating them.